This passage covers 14 T cell receptor beta chains from one sample sequenced in a study of T cell repertoires in cytomegalovirus infection. The antigens of these receptors remain unknown. TCRdb re-analysed the reads in MiXCR, keeping a single row per CDR3 protein. The sample shows hundreds of thousands of distinct CDR3 sequences, about 42% of them seen only once. The material sequenced was cultured PBMCs, taken from culture after CMV antigen stimulation. All receptors come from a human donor in good health (CMV status not recorded). Some clones in this sample may be carry-over from other donors' samples.

The chain is built from TRBV7-9 and TRBJ1-1; D possibly corresponds to TRBD1 (5 bases). The germline V gene encodes CDR1 SEHNR and CDR2 FQNEAQ (reference sequence). The length of the CDR3 is 14 residues. The V end was cut by 0 bases, the J end by 6 bases, with 11 bases between. CDR3 DNA sequence: TGTGCCAGCAGCTTAGCTCTTGGGGCGCCTGAAGCTTTCTTT. Amino acids: CASSLALGAPEAFF. Full variable domain (remainder filled in from reference TRBV7-9 and TRBJ1-1): DTGVSQNPRHKITKRGQNVTFRCDPISEHNRLYWYRQTLGQGPEFLTYFQNEAQLEKSRLLSDRFSAERPKGSFSTLEIQRTEQGDSAMYLCASSLALGAPEAFFGQGTRLTVV.

This clonotype showed up just a few times. The V call is TRBV7-2, the J call TRBJ2-5; 7 positions match TRBD1. CDR1 SGHTA and CDR2 FQGNSA come from the germline V gene. V lost 5 bases, J lost 5 bases, and 8 bases stayed unmatched. CDR3 size: 14 residues. The CDR3 bases are TGTGCCAGCAGCCTGACAGGGTCTTACGAGACCCAGTACTTC. Translation: CASSLTGSYETQYF.

The chain joins TRBV19 to TRBJ2-1; TRBD2 matches 10 bases. The J segment lost 4 bases and the V segment lost 1 base, leaving 7 bases of the junction unmatched. Per the germline V gene, CDR1 is LNHDA and CDR2 is SQIVND (reference sequence). The CDR3 runs 17 residues. CDR3 protein: CASSIGLAGLLYNEQFF. The CDR3 DNA reads TGTGCCAGTAGTATAGGACTAGCGGGCCTCCTTTACAATGAGCAGTTCTTC.

The gene calls are TRBV7-2 and TRBJ1-2; D is perhaps TRBD1 (6 bases). The CDR3 extends over 17 amino acids. With 2 bases removed from V and 6 bases from J, the gap between germline ends came to 22 bases. CDR1 is SGHTA, CDR2 FQGNSA, per germline. CDR3 coding DNA: TGTGCCAGCAGCTTATGGATGGGGGGGGCCGAGAACAATGGCTACACCTTC. It translates to CASSLWMGGAENNGYTF.

Comments on this clonotype: A much larger clone differs from this one at a single base, so this may be a read error. In DNA, the CDR3 is TGTGCCAGCAGCTTATGGCAGGGGGAGACCCAGTACTTC. Residues: CASSLWQGETQYF. This sequence joins TRBV7-4 and TRBJ2-5, with D possibly being TRBD1 (6 bases). CDR1 SGHVT and CDR2 SQSDAQ come from the germline V gene. Trimming pared 2 bases from V and 5 bases from J, leaving 9 bases between. The CDR3 runs 13 residues.

This clonotype was observed a handful of times. This rearrangement joins TRBV7-6 to TRBJ2-1; tentatively, D is TRBD1 or TRBD2 (5 bases each). This CDR3 has 17 residues. Germline CDR1 is SGHVS and CDR2 is FNYEAQ. V was pared by 1 base and J by 4 bases, with 17 bases between. CDR3 residues: CASSLVVGAGAYNEQFF. DNA of the CDR3: TGTGCCAGCAGCTTAGTGGTTGGGGCGGGCGCTTACAATGAGCAGTTCTTC. The full variable domain, completed using reference TRBV7-6 and TRBJ2-1, is GAGVSQSPRYKVTKRGQDVALRCDPISGHVSLYWYRQALGQGPEFLTYFNYEAQQDKSGLPNDRFSAERPEGSISTLTIQRTEQRDSAMYRCASSLVVGAGAYNEQFFGPGTRLTVL.

This clonotype was counted between two and nine times. The genes are TRBV7-2 and TRBJ1-1; a weak D match, TRBD1 (6 bases). The V and J ends lost 2 bases and 7 bases respectively, with 14 bases between them. Germline V CDR1 and CDR2: SGHTA, FQGNSA. This CDR3 region has 14 residues. CDR3 in DNA: TGTGCCAGCAGCTTATATTCGGGGGACAATGAAGCTTTCTTT. Translated: CASSLYSGDNEAFF.

The chain combines TRBV7-6 with TRBJ2-1; TRBD2 matches at 7 bases. Germline V gene lookup returns CDR1 SGHVS and CDR2 FNYEAQ. With 1 base clipped from V and 5 bases from J, the junction kept 5 bases outside the gene matches. The CDR3 has 15 amino acids. The CDR3 reads CASSLDGGVDNEQFF. Here the CDR3 DNA reads TGTGCCAGCAGCTTAGATGGGGGGGTTGACAATGAGCAGTTCTTC.

This clonotype was recorded only once. V gene TRBV7-6 combines with J gene TRBJ2-1; possible D gene TRBD2, 7 bases. From germline, CDR1 is SGHVS and CDR2 FNYEAQ. The CDR3 is 14 residues long. Trimming removed 5 bases from V and 8 bases from J, with 16 bases in between. CDR3 region: CASSKGGGADEQFF. Written as DNA, the CDR3 is TGTGCCAGCAGCAAGGGGGGGGGCGCGGATGAGCAGTTCTTC.

The rearrangement uses TRBV7-6 and TRBJ2-1; 8 positions agree with TRBD2. Germline V lookup: CDR1 SGHVS, CDR2 FNYEAQ. Trimming removed 1 base from V and 5 bases from J; junction bases left unmatched: 7. The CDR3 is made up of 16 amino acids. The CDR3 DNA sequence: TGTGCCAGCAGCTTAGGACGGGGGGGGCGAAACAATGAGCAGTTCTTC. Amino acid sequence: CASSLGRGGRNNEQFF.

This clonotype was seen more than once but under ten times. The chain has TRBV7-2 and TRBJ2-7; TRBD2 might be the D (6 bases). The V and J ends lost 5 bases and 2 bases respectively, with 16 bases between them. This CDR3 contains 15 residues. Germline-derived CDR1 and CDR2 are SGHTA and FQGNSA. The CDR3 loop reads CASSTWGGRTYEQYF. The CDR3 region has the DNA TGTGCCAGCAGCACGTGGGGAGGCCGCACCTACGAGCAGTACTTC.

This chain links TRBV7-9 with TRBJ1-2, with D uncertain. Germline CDR1 is SEHNR and CDR2 is FQNEAQ (reference sequence). The CDR3 has 12 amino acids. V was pared by 3 bases and J by 5 bases, with 7 bases between. DNA of the CDR3: TGTGCCAGCAGCTTTGCGGGTTATGGCTACACCTTC. As protein: CASSFAGYGYTF.

The chain carries TRBV5-1 and TRBJ2-6; weak D call: TRBD1 (6 bases). CDR1 is SGHRS, CDR2 YFSETQ, per germline. Between the trimmed V and J ends, which lost 4 bases and 0 bases, there was a span of 11 bases. There are 16 residues in the CDR3. CDR3 coding DNA: TGCGCCAGCAGCGACCGGGACACCTCTGGGGCCAACGTCCTGACTTTC. Protein product: CASSDRDTSGANVLTF.

The genes are TRBV20-1 and TRBJ2-3; either TRBD1 or TRBD2 may supply D (6 bases each). This CDR3 has 16 residues. Per the germline V gene, CDR1 is DFQATT and CDR2 is SNEGSKA (reference sequence). The ends were cut back, 6 bases at V and 4 bases at J, with 23 bases in the middle. CDR3 nucleotide sequence: TGCAGTGCGCCTGGCCGGGGGCGATTTAGGGCAGATACGCAGTATTTT. Amino acid sequence: CSAPGRGRFRADTQYF.